This T cell receptor (beta chain) was profiled in a study of T cells in Graves' hyperthyroidism and ophthalmopathy. Notes on the study in general: In blood, most of the thyroid clonotypes expanded above 0.001 were also present. The model made its ophthalmopathy prediction, and onset followed a median approximately 7 months later. A model of 13 V-J features distinguished ophthalmopathy from stable hyperthyroidism.

This clonotype was recorded a few times. The antigen remains undetermined. The CDR3 is made up of 13 amino acids. After removal of 7 bases from V and 6 bases from J, the junction contained 3 bases not matched to a gene. Germline values: CDR1 KGHDR, CDR2 SFDVKD. RNA transcripts gave rise to amplified TCR beta CDR3 regions. RT-PCR in the first round (using the HTBI primer set) targeted the TCR CDR3. TCRdb ran MiXCR on the multiplex PCR reads and lists one entry per CDR3 protein. Found here are fewer than 650,000 distinct CDR3 sequences, around 43% of them singletons; the top ten hold about two fifths. The genes are TRBV24-1 and TRBJ2-2, with 8 bases fitting TRBD1. This sequence originates from an adult woman with Graves' disease, either hyperthyroidism or ophthalmopathy (not recorded which). Sequenced: peripheral blood or thyroid tissue (not recorded which). DNA of the CDR3: TGTGCCACCAGCCAACAGGGGGCCGGGGAGCTGTTTTTT. Translating it yields CATSQQGAGELFF.